What follows is one T cell receptor beta chain and its context. Its antigen is still unknown. No base quality information exists; no much larger clone differs at one position. The data are from a study of blood T cells in healthy people across ages (dated by TCRdb to about 2015). Study-wide context: In model experiments, roughly one uniquely barcoded TCR beta cDNA molecule per two T cells was captured by template switching. Age-related changes in TCR beta repertoire diversity were measured in the study by deep sequencing normalized with unique cDNA molecular identifiers. Donors were grouped into four age groups: young (average approximately 16 years), middle-aged (roughly 38), aged (around 60) and long-lived (around 80). Donors of different ages were randomly distributed across sequencing lanes to avoid experimental bias. The study analyzed two additional independent replicas of 1 million unique cDNA reads from the same blood draw for two donors, one aged 18 to 29 and one aged 80 or older. Study-level results and caveats: The percentage of naive T cells measured by flow cytometry correlated strongly with observed TCR beta diversity. The long-lived group showed more naive CD4+ T cells, fewer expanded clones and increased TCR diversity than the aged group, suggesting age selection. As age increased, observed TCR beta diversity per million T cells dropped in a roughly linear way, and a significant reduction was already evident by age roughly 40. Because profiling used bulk unsorted PBMCs, naive and antigen-experienced compartments could not be compared conclusively. Because donor CMV infection status was unknown, age-related changes in expanded clonotypes were potentially confounded. Estimates of total diversity from one million sequenced T cells were regarded as lower bounds and underestimates.

The library was obtained by 5' RACE. Instrument on record: Illumina HiSeq 2500. A second PCR of roughly 7 to 12 cycles was run with a J-beta primer mix and a sample-barcoded 5' primer. A template-switch 5' adaptor carrying 12 random nucleotides introduced a unique molecular identifier onto each TCR beta cDNA molecule. Each sample yielded at least 2.5 million CDR3-containing paired-end reads. All of the RNA was converted into first-strand cDNA using the Mint cDNA synthesis kit, with a TRBC-specific oligonucleotide serving as the primer. Following uracil-DNA glycosylase treatment, a first 18-cycle PCR with universal primers M1SS and BC2_uni_R was performed on all cDNA. Turning to the authors' computational methods: For normalization, 1 million high-quality reads were randomly selected from each sample, with every read carrying a distinct molecular identifier. Instead of being binned into consensus sequences, reads that shared molecular identifiers were thrown out. MiTCR, with a Q25 quality threshold and the strictest error-elimination algorithm, was used for CDR3 identification, clonotype clustering and error correction. A nonparametric unseen species model using Euler transformation provided a lower-bound estimate of total TCR beta diversity. TCRdb reanalyzed the raw reads on its own, using fastp at Q25 for trimming and MiXCR for clone calling, and kept in-frame beta chains. Each record represents a unique CDR3 protein, reported with the most common genes and DNA among its rows. The V and J calls shown here were made by TCRdb, not taken from the authors' results. This sample comprises 1.5 million to 2 million distinct CDR3 sequences, around 50% of them detected only once. The ten biggest clones cover around 2.1% of the sample.

Donors were 40 or so systemically healthy Caucasian individuals from Russia aged roughly 6 to 95 years. Around 9.7 milliliters of peripheral blood were collected from each donor into EDTA-treated Vacutainer tubes. Ficoll-Paque density-gradient centrifugation was used to isolate PBMCs, with at least 7 million per sample. Total RNA, at least 5 micrograms per sample, was extracted from PBMCs with Trizol reagent. The percentages of naive CD45RAhigh/CD27high T cells were determined by flow cytometry on a PBMC aliquot from every donor. For this chain, trimming is 4 bases at the V end and 1 base at the J end, and the number of junction bases without a gene match is 5. CDR1 and CDR2 were assigned from the germline V gene as SGHTA and FQGNSA. Inclusive of the bounding cysteine and phenylalanine, the CDR3 is 16 residues long. Kept here is only the CDR3 DNA, which spans 48 bases and is read in frame from base 1.

The TCR originated in a woman aged 40 to 55 in good health. The sample consisted of blood. The chain is assembled from TRBV7-2 and TRBJ2-2, with TRBD2 matching 8 junction bases. The CDR3 amino acid sequence is: CASSYASGGNTGELFF. Here is the DNA: TGTGCCAGCAGCTACGCAAGCGGGGGGAACACCGGGGAGCTGTTTTTT.